One and the same sample provided the 6 T cell receptor beta chains below, sequenced in a study of T cells in Graves' hyperthyroidism and ophthalmopathy. TCR beta CDR3 region amplification was performed from RNA transcripts. The TCR CDR3 first-round RT-PCR relied on the HTBI primer set. Using its own MiXCR run on the multiplex PCR reads, TCRdb lists one record per CDR3 protein. The sample lists some 600,000 distinct CDR3 sequences, about 15% occurring once. The sample was blood. The receptor source for this set is a woman younger than 45 with Graves' hyperthyroidism that later progressed to Graves' ophthalmopathy.

The chain employs TRBV6-1 and TRBJ1-6; TRBD1 might be the D (5 bases). Trimming shortened V by 0 bases and J by 7 bases, and 10 bases separated the two germline ends. Per germline, CDR1 MNHNS and CDR2 SASEGT. The CDR3 runs 15 residues. DNA for the CDR3: TGTGCCAGCAGTGAAGCTTTCGACAGAAATTCACCCCTCCACTTT. Amino acid sequence: CASSEAFDRNSPLHF.

As regards this clonotype: With a much larger clone just one base away, this may be a read error. Because it lacks the conserved phenylalanine or tryptophan at the end, this CDR3 is likely a read error. The CDR3 DNA sequence: TGTGCCAGTATTGGGCAGTATGGCTACACCCTC. Translating it yields CASIGQYGYTL. J is TRBJ1-2 and V is TRBV19; D is ambiguous. The CDR3 extends over 11 amino acids. Between the trimmed V and J ends, which lost 7 bases and 5 bases, there was a span of 8 bases. Germline loops: CDR1 LNHDA, CDR2 SQIVND (reference sequence).

This clonotype occurred a few times. The V and J genes are TRBV24-1 and TRBJ2-1; D not resolved. V lost 1 base to trimming and J lost 6 bases, with 9 bases between them. This CDR3 is 14 amino acids long. Germline loops: CDR1 KGHDR, CDR2 SFDVKD. CDR3 nucleotide sequence: TGTGCCACCAGTGATTTCAAGGGAAGCAATGAGCAGTTCTTC. This codes for CATSDFKGSNEQFF.

In this sample, this clonotype turned up many times. This chain links TRBV18 with TRBJ2-5; no clear D gene. This CDR3 has 16 amino acids. V shed 2 bases and J shed 1 base, with 14 bases lying between them. The germline V gene has CDR1 KGHSH and CDR2 LQKENI. The CDR3 DNA reads as TGTGCCAGCTCACCAAAGACGCAGACCCTCCAAGAGACCCAGTACTTC. It specifies CASSPKTQTLQETQYF. Complete variable domain (other parts from reference TRBV18 and TRBJ2-5): NAGVMQNPRHLVRRRGQEARLRCSPMKGHSHVYWYRQLPEEGLKFMVYLQKENIIDESGMPKERFSAEFPKEGPSILRIQQVVRGDSAAYFCASSPKTQTLQETQYFGPGTRLLVL.

V gene TRBV28 combines with J gene TRBJ1-2; the D is unclear. This CDR3 is 10 amino acids long. V gave up 6 bases and J gave up 6 bases, with 5 bases separating them. The V gene's germline CDR1 is MDHEN and CDR2 SYDVKM. The chain's CDR3 is CASSPDGYTF. The CDR3 DNA reads as TGTGCCAGCAGCCCGGATGGCTACACCTTC.

The V and J genes are TRBV29-1 and TRBJ2-5, with 7 bases fitting TRBD2. Trimming cost V 5 bases and J 5 bases; bases outside gene matches: 5. The CDR3 loop spans 12 amino acids. CDR1 is SQVTM and CDR2 is ANQGSEA in the germline V gene. CDR3: CSVRGGGETQYF. The CDR3 DNA follows: TGCAGCGTTCGTGGGGGGGGGGAGACCCAGTACTTC. The full variable domain, with the rest looked up from reference TRBV29-1 and TRBJ2-5, is SAVISQKPSRDICQRGTSLTIQCQVDSQVTMMFWYRQQPGQSLTLIATANQGSEATYESGFVIDKFPISRPNLTFSTLTVSNMSPEDSSIYLCSVRGGGETQYFGPGTRLLVL.